Sequencing of this T cell receptor beta chain was carried out in a study of graft-versus-host responses after intestinal transplantation. Study in general: Tacrolimus and steroids were given for around 3 years to all recipients after anti-thymocyte globulin induction. Whole-study results and caveats: The marrow of recipients harbored GvH clones, and ileum or blood showed some of them first. With peak circulating GvH clone levels came an association with early post-transplant HvG declines.

Profiled with immunoSEQ multiplex PCR; TCRdb holds only in-frame clones, not every one. The sample includes under 45,000 clones, nearly 90% of them seen just once. Per the germline V gene, CDR1 is SNHLY and CDR2 is FYNNEI. CDR3 length: 15 amino acids. V was trimmed by 7 bases and J by 4 bases, leaving 18 bases between them. A note on this clone: Antigen specificity is unknown.

This chain links TRBV2 with TRBJ2-3, with D tentatively TRBD1 (6 bases). The receptor was derived from a human patient who received an intestinal transplant, so some T cells may come from the graft donor. The sequencing here drew on PBMCs, taken roughly 270 days after transplant. CDR3 in amino acids: CASTKGQGMADTQYF. The CDR3 coding sequence is TGTGCCAGCACCAAAGGGCAGGGGATGGCAGATACGCAGTATTTT.